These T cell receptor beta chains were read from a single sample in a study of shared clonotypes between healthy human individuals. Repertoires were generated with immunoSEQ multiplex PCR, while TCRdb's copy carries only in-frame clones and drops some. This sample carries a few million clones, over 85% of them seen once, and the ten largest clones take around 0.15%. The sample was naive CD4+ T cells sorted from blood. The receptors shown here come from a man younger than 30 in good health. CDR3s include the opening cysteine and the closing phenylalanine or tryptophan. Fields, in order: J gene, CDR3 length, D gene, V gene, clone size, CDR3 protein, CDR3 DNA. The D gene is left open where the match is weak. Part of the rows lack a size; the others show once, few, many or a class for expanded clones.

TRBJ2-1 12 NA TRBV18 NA CASSPSLNEQFF TGTGCCAGCTCACCCTCCCTAAATGAGCAGTTCTTC
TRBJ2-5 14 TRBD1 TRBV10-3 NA CAISEGRGIETQYF TGTGCCATCAGTGAGGGCAGGGGGATTGAGACCCAGTACTTC
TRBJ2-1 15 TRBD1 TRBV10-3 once CAISELGTGPNEQFF TGTGCCATCAGTGAGTTAGGGACAGGGCCCAATGAGCAGTTCTTC
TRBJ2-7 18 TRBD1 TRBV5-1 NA CASSSTGTGWGPTYEQYF TGCGCCAGCAGCTCTACCGGGACAGGCTGGGGCCCGACCTACGAGCAGTACTTC
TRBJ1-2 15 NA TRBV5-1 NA CASSLSPGGTGGYTF TGCGCCAGCAGCTTGTCTCCGGGGGGAACGGGAGGCTACACCTTC
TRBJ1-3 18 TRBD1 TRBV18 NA CASSPPMGQGLGGNTIYF TGTGCCAGCTCACCACCGATGGGACAGGGTCTAGGTGGAAACACCATATATTTT
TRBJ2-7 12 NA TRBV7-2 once CASSLSGYEQYF TGTGCCAGCAGCTTGAGCGGATACGAGCAGTACTTC
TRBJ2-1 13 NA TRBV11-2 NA CASSSPGRGEQFF TGTGCCAGCAGCTCTCCGGGCCGAGGGGAGCAGTTCTTC
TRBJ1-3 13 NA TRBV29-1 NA CSVTGTTGNTIYF TGCAGCGTGACGGGGACAACTGGAAACACCATATATTTT
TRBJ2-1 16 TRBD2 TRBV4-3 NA CASSPGLAGGYNEQFF TGCGCCAGCAGCCCGGGACTAGCGGGAGGGTACAATGAGCAGTTCTTC
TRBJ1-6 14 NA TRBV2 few CASSVGEWNSPLHF TGTGCCAGCAGCGTAGGGGAATGGAATTCACCCCTCCACTTT
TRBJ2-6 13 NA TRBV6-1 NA CARQISGANVLTF TGTGCCCGTCAAATCTCTGGGGCCAACGTCCTGACTTTC
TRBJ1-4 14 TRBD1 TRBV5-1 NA CASRAGGADEKLFF TGCGCCAGCAGAGCAGGGGGCGCGGATGAAAAACTGTTTTTT
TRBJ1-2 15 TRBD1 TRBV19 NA CASSDAGGRVYGYTF TGTGCCAGTAGCGATGCAGGGGGCAGGGTCTATGGCTACACCTTC
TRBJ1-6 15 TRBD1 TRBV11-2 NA CATAQGSSYNSPLHF TGTGCCACCGCACAGGGGAGCTCCTATAATTCACCCCTCCACTTT
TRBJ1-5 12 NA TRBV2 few CASSGSNQPQHF TGTGCCAGCAGTGGGAGCAATCAGCCCCAGCATTTT
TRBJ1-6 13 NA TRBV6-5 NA CASTLLYVSPLHF TGTGCCAGCACCCTACTTTACGTTTCACCCCTCCACTTT
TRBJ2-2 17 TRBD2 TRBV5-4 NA CASSLTGLAEFTGELFF TGTGCCAGCAGCTTGACCGGACTAGCGGAGTTCACCGGGGAGCTGTTTTTT
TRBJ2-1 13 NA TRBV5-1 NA CASSLVGRNEQFF TGCGCCAGCAGCTTGGTTGGTCGCAATGAGCAGTTCTTC
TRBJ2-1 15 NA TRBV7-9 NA CASSTSPLSGNEQFF TGTGCCAGCAGCACCTCTCCCCTCTCTGGGAATGAGCAGTTCTTC
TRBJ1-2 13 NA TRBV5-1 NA CASSPDGDYGYTF TGCGCCAGCAGCCCGGACGGAGACTATGGCTACACCTTC
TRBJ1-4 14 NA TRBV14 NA CASSHGGTNEKLFF TGTGCCAGCAGCCACGGGGGAACCAATGAAAAACTGTTTTTT
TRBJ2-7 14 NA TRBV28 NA CASSSPTGLGEQYF TGTGCCAGCAGTTCCCCGACAGGTCTTGGGGAGCAGTACTTC